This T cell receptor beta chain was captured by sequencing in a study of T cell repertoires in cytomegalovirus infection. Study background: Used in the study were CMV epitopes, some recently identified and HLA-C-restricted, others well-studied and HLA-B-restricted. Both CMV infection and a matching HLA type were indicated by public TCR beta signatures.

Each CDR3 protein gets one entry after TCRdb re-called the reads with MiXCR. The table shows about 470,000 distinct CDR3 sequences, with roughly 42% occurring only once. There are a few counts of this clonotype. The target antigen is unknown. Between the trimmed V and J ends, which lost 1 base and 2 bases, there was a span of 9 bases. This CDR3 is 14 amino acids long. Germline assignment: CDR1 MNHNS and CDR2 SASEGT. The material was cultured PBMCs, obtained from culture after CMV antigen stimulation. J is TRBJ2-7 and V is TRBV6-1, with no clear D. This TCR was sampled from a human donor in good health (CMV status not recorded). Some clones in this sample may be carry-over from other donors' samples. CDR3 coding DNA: TGTGCCAGCAGTGAAGTTAGCTGGGCCTACGAGCAGTACTTC. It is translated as CASSEVSWAYEQYF.